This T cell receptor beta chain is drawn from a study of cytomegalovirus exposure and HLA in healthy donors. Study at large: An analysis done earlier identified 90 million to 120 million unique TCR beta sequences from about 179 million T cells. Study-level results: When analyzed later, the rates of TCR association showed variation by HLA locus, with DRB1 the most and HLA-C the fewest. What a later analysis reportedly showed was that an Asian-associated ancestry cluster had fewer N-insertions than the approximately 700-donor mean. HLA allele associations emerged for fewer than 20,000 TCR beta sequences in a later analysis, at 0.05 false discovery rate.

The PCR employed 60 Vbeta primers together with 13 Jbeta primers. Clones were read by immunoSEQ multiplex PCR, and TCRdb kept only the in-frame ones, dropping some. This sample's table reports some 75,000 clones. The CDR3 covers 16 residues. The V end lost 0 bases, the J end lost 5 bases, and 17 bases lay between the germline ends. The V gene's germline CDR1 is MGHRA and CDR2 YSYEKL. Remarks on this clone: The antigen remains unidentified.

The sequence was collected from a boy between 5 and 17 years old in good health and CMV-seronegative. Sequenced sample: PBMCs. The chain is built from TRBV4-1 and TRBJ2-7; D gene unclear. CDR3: CASSQDMGPRVNEQYF. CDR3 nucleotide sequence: TGCGCCAGCAGCCAAGATATGGGCCCGAGAGTGAACGAGCAGTACTTC.